This T cell receptor (beta chain) is from a study of T cells after yellow fever vaccination. This clonotype was found a few times. Its specificity is not known. Findings and caveats of the study: Clonotypes found in both CD4 and CD8 compartments made up a small share. The study found a weaker secondary response that peaked faster, day 5 versus 15.

The CDR3 is 15 amino acids. Germline V lookup: CDR1 SGHRS, CDR2 YFSETQ. The V and J ends lost 3 bases and 0 bases respectively, with 11 bases between them. MiXCR, run by TCRdb on the 5' RACE reads, gives a single entry per CDR3 protein. Of roughly 340,000 distinct CDR3 sequences listed, around 3.9% are singletons. V is TRBV5-1 and J is TRBJ2-3; D perhaps matches TRBD1 (7 bases). The sequence was collected from a man between 18 and 29 years old who received the YFV17D yellow fever vaccine. This specimen was PBMCs, taken 5 days after the yellow fever booster vaccination. The CDR3 bases are TGCGCCAGCAGCTCCAGGGGGGCTAGCACAGATACGCAGTATTTT. Translation gives CASSSRGASTDTQYF.